This T cell receptor beta chain was recorded in a study of blood T cell repertoires in COVID-19. Background on the study: Researchers got acute and convalescent COVID-19 samples from the United States, Italy and Spain.

The CDR3 has 13 amino acids. V shed 6 bases and J 1 base; nucleotides not matched to a gene: 1. Germline V gene data show CDR1 as SNHLY and CDR2 as FYNNEI. Profiling relied on immunoSEQ multiplex PCR, and the TCRdb table lists in-frame clones only, not all of them. The sample holds over 250,000 clones, approximately 83% seen once. This clonotype was sampled from a human donor in a cohort sampled during active COVID-19. The rearrangement uses TRBV2 and TRBJ1-1; TRBD1 aligns across 8 bases. Sequenced material: peripheral blood. CDR3 protein: CASRTGANTEAFF. CDR3 in DNA: TGTGCCAGCAGGACAGGGGCGAACACTGAAGCTTTCTTT.